The rows below give T cell receptor beta chains drawn from one sample of a study of CD8+ T cells in alopecia areata. The method was immunoSEQ multiplex PCR; TCRdb's version includes in-frame clones alone and lacks a portion of them. The table shows around 120,000 clones, with less than 75% occurring only once. The sequencing here drew on CD8+ T cells sorted from blood, taken at week 4, from a patient treated with tofacitinib. These receptors came from a human donor with alopecia areata. The CDR3 runs from the conserved cysteine through the conserved F or W. A D gene is named only where the DNA matches it firmly. Clone size, where shown, is once, few, many, or a class for clones that have expanded.

d_gene: .
v_gene: TRBV29-1
abundance: .
j_gene: TRBJ2-7
CDR3aa: CSVDGDSDYEQYF
CDR3nt: TGCAGCGTTGATGGGGACTCTGACTACGAGCAGTACTTC

d_gene: .
v_gene: TRBV29-1
abundance: .
j_gene: TRBJ2-2
CDR3aa: CSVASVSGEGWTGELFF
CDR3nt: TGCAGCGTCGCCTCTGTTTCAGGGGAGGGATGGACCGGGGAGCTGTTTTTT

d_gene: TRBD1
v_gene: TRBV7-9
abundance: few
j_gene: TRBJ2-7
CDR3aa: CASSPGTARLEQYF
CDR3nt: TGTGCCAGCAGCCCCGGGACAGCACGGCTCGAGCAGTACTTC

d_gene: TRBD1
v_gene: TRBV5-4
abundance: .
j_gene: TRBJ2-7
CDR3aa: CASSGDRYEQYF
CDR3nt: TGTGCCAGCAGCGGGGACAGATACGAGCAGTACTTC

d_gene: .
v_gene: TRBV29-1
abundance: .
j_gene: TRBJ2-5
CDR3aa: CSVEGTTPLETQYF
CDR3nt: TGCAGCGTGGAGGGGACCACCCCCCTAGAGACCCAGTACTTC

d_gene: TRBD2
v_gene: TRBV23-1
abundance: .
j_gene: TRBJ2-7
CDR3aa: CASSQSGTSGSYEQYF
CDR3nt: TGCGCCAGCAGTCAATCCGGGACTAGCGGCTCCTACGAGCAGTACTTC

d_gene: TRBD1
v_gene: TRBV27
abundance: .
j_gene: TRBJ2-7
CDR3aa: CASRQGAGYEQYF
CDR3nt: TGTGCCAGTAGACAGGGGGCCGGATACGAGCAGTACTTC

d_gene: TRBD2
v_gene: TRBV10-3
abundance: few
j_gene: TRBJ2-3
CDR3aa: CAISESSGGTDTQYF
CDR3nt: TGTGCCATCAGTGAGTCTAGCGGGGGCACAGATACGCAGTATTTT

d_gene: TRBD1
v_gene: TRBV29-1
abundance: few
j_gene: TRBJ1-2
CDR3aa: CSVEGLEGARTF
CDR3nt: TGCAGCGTTGAAGGCCTGGAGGGGGCTCGCACCTTC

d_gene: .
v_gene: TRBV13
abundance: .
j_gene: TRBJ1-1
CDR3aa: CASSLTGNTEAFF
CDR3nt: TGTGCCAGCAGCTTGACAGGGAACACTGAAGCTTTCTTT

d_gene: .
v_gene: TRBV2
abundance: few
j_gene: TRBJ2-3
CDR3aa: CASIDTDTQYF
CDR3nt: TGTGCCAGCATAGATACAGATACGCAGTATTTT

d_gene: .
v_gene: TRBV29-1
abundance: few
j_gene: TRBJ2-5
CDR3aa: CSVEGTIGGETQYF
CDR3nt: TGCAGCGTTGAAGGGACTATTGGGGGAGAGACCCAGTACTTC

d_gene: TRBD2
v_gene: TRBV6-4
abundance: .
j_gene: TRBJ2-1
CDR3aa: CASSFSSGGANNEQFF
CDR3nt: TGTGCCAGCAGTTTTTCTAGCGGGGGGGCTAACAATGAGCAGTTCTTC

d_gene: .
v_gene: TRBV6-6
abundance: .
j_gene: TRBJ2-7
CDR3aa: CASNSGSTYEQYF
CDR3nt: TGTGCCAGCAACTCCGGGAGCACCTACGAGCAGTACTTC

d_gene: TRBD1
v_gene: TRBV29-1
abundance: .
j_gene: TRBJ2-3
CDR3aa: CSVEDRARRSDTQYF
CDR3nt: TGCAGCGTGGAAGACAGGGCTCGCCGCAGCGATACGCAGTATTTT

d_gene: .
v_gene: TRBV27
abundance: few
j_gene: TRBJ2-7
CDR3aa: CASSPGTPYEQYF
CDR3nt: TGTGCCAGCAGTCCCGGGACTCCTTACGAGCAGTACTTC

d_gene: TRBD1
v_gene: TRBV27
abundance: .
j_gene: TRBJ1-5
CDR3aa: CASSPQGPNQPQHF
CDR3nt: TGTGCCAGCAGTCCACAGGGGCCCAATCAGCCCCAGCATTTT

d_gene: .
v_gene: TRBV9
abundance: .
j_gene: TRBJ1-1
CDR3aa: CASSGISTEAFF
CDR3nt: TGTGCCAGCAGCGGGATAAGCACTGAAGCTTTCTTT

d_gene: .
v_gene: TRBV25-1
abundance: .
j_gene: TRBJ2-3
CDR3aa: CASHTGTSGADTQYF
CDR3nt: TGTGCCAGCCACACCGGGACATCCGGTGCAGATACGCAGTATTTT

d_gene: .
v_gene: TRBV7-8
abundance: .
j_gene: TRBJ1-6
CDR3aa: CASSLRGADRSSYNSPLHF
CDR3nt: TGTGCCAGCAGCTTAAGGGGGGCCGACAGGAGCTCCTATAATTCACCCCTCCACTTT

d_gene: TRBD2
v_gene: TRBV10-3
abundance: .
j_gene: TRBJ2-5
CDR3aa: CAVGLAGGEETQYF
CDR3nt: TGTGCCGTCGGACTAGCGGGGGGTGAGGAGACCCAGTACTTC

d_gene: .
v_gene: TRBV7-9
abundance: .
j_gene: TRBJ2-5
CDR3aa: CASSLGMGVQETQYF
CDR3nt: TGTGCCAGCAGCCTCGGAATGGGTGTTCAAGAGACCCAGTACTTC

d_gene: .
v_gene: TRBV6-5
abundance: .
j_gene: TRBJ1-5
CDR3aa: CASSYSRGRRPQHF
CDR3nt: TGTGCCAGCAGTTACTCGAGGGGCCGGCGGCCCCAGCATTTT

d_gene: TRBD1
v_gene: TRBV6-5
abundance: .
j_gene: TRBJ1-2
CDR3aa: CASSYSTGNGYTF
CDR3nt: TGTGCCAGCAGTTACTCGACAGGGAATGGCTACACCTTC

d_gene: .
v_gene: TRBV30
abundance: few
j_gene: TRBJ1-5
CDR3aa: CAWRGNSNQPQHF
CDR3nt: TGTGCCTGGAGGGGGAATAGCAATCAGCCCCAGCATTTT

d_gene: .
v_gene: TRBV13
abundance: few
j_gene: TRBJ1-2
CDR3aa: CASSNSPPGWSGYTF
CDR3nt: TGTGCCAGCAGCAATAGTCCCCCAGGGTGGAGTGGCTACACCTTC

d_gene: .
v_gene: TRBV30
abundance: few
j_gene: TRBJ2-1
CDR3aa: CAWSGGHGTTYNEQFF
CDR3nt: TGTGCCTGGAGTGGGGGACACGGGACCACCTACAATGAGCAGTTCTTC

d_gene: .
v_gene: TRBV28
abundance: .
j_gene: TRBJ2-1
CDR3aa: CASMAQALGDEQFF
CDR3nt: TGTGCCAGCATGGCACAGGCCTTAGGCGATGAGCAGTTCTTC

d_gene: .
v_gene: TRBV11-2
abundance: .
j_gene: TRBJ2-2
CDR3aa: CASTLSSRRELFF
CDR3nt: TGTGCCAGCACCCTGAGTTCTAGGAGGGAGCTGTTTTTT

d_gene: .
v_gene: TRBV7-2
abundance: .
j_gene: TRBJ2-7
CDR3aa: CASSLWASYEQYF
CDR3nt: TGTGCCAGCAGCTTGTGGGCATCCTACGAGCAGTACTTC

d_gene: .
v_gene: TRBV29-1
abundance: .
j_gene: TRBJ2-7
CDR3aa: CSVVAESSYEQYF
CDR3nt: TGCAGCGTAGTAGCGGAAAGCTCCTACGAGCAGTACTTC

d_gene: TRBD1
v_gene: TRBV27
abundance: .
j_gene: TRBJ2-2
CDR3aa: CASSRDRETGELFF
CDR3nt: TGTGCCAGCAGCAGGGACAGGGAGACCGGGGAGCTGTTTTTT

d_gene: .
v_gene: TRBV29-1
abundance: once
j_gene: TRBJ1-1
CDR3aa: CSVEGLEAFF
CDR3nt: TGCAGCGTTGAGGGCCTTGAAGCTTTCTTT

d_gene: .
v_gene: TRBV7-8
abundance: .
j_gene: TRBJ2-7
CDR3aa: CASSLSGVAYTDEQYF
CDR3nt: TGTGCCAGCAGCTTATCCGGGGTAGCCTACACGGACGAGCAGTACTTC

d_gene: .
v_gene: TRBV7-2
abundance: .
j_gene: TRBJ1-1
CDR3aa: CASSLVRGRRTEAFF
CDR3nt: TGTGCCAGCAGCTTAGTACGGGGCAGGAGGACTGAAGCTTTCTTT

d_gene: .
v_gene: TRBV18
abundance: .
j_gene: TRBJ2-7
CDR3aa: CASSPPRVDEQYF
CDR3nt: TGTGCCAGCTCACCACCGAGGGTAGACGAGCAGTACTTC

d_gene: TRBD1
v_gene: TRBV5-6
abundance: .
j_gene: TRBJ2-7
CDR3aa: CASSQGQILYEQYF
CDR3nt: TGTGCCAGCAGCCAGGGACAGATACTCTACGAGCAGTACTTC

d_gene: .
v_gene: TRBV6-5
abundance: .
j_gene: TRBJ1-5
CDR3aa: CASSYDGLGQPQHF
CDR3nt: TGTGCCAGCAGTTACGACGGGTTGGGGCAGCCCCAGCATTTT

d_gene: .
v_gene: TRBV6-5
abundance: .
j_gene: TRBJ1-1
CDR3aa: CASVGGLVGTEAFF
CDR3nt: TGTGCCAGCGTCGGGGGCTTGGTGGGCACTGAAGCTTTCTTT

d_gene: .
v_gene: TRBV7-9
abundance: .
j_gene: TRBJ2-5
CDR3aa: CASSDRQGKTQYF
CDR3nt: TGTGCCAGCAGCGACCGACAAGGAAAGACCCAGTACTTC

d_gene: TRBD1
v_gene: TRBV9
abundance: .
j_gene: TRBJ2-7
CDR3aa: CASSAPPGQGFYEQYF
CDR3nt: TGTGCCAGCAGCGCACCTCCGGGACAGGGTTTCTACGAGCAGTACTTC

d_gene: .
v_gene: TRBV9
abundance: .
j_gene: TRBJ1-2
CDR3aa: CASSPSVGRLYGYTF
CDR3nt: TGTGCCAGCAGCCCTAGTGTCGGGAGGCTCTATGGCTACACCTTC

d_gene: .
v_gene: TRBV7-9
abundance: .
j_gene: TRBJ2-5
CDR3aa: CASSGRGYQETQYF
CDR3nt: TGTGCCAGCAGCGGGCGCGGGTACCAAGAGACCCAGTACTTC

d_gene: .
v_gene: TRBV4-1
abundance: few
j_gene: TRBJ1-5
CDR3aa: CASSAGYSNQPQHF
CDR3nt: TGCGCCAGCAGCGCCGGATATAGCAATCAGCCCCAGCATTTT

d_gene: .
v_gene: TRBV2
abundance: .
j_gene: TRBJ2-6
CDR3aa: CASAELETAGANVLTF
CDR3nt: TGTGCCAGCGCCGAGTTAGAGACAGCTGGGGCCAACGTCCTGACTTTC

d_gene: .
v_gene: TRBV7-9
abundance: .
j_gene: TRBJ2-1
CDR3aa: CASSLGGPSYNEQFF
CDR3nt: TGTGCCAGCAGCTTAGGGGGTCCCTCCTACAATGAGCAGTTCTTC

d_gene: .
v_gene: TRBV27
abundance: .
j_gene: TRBJ2-7
CDR3aa: CASSLNGNYEQYF
CDR3nt: TGTGCCAGCAGCCTTAACGGGAATTACGAGCAGTACTTC

d_gene: .
v_gene: TRBV29-1
abundance: .
j_gene: TRBJ1-4
CDR3aa: CSVTGTQAEKLFF
CDR3nt: TGCAGCGTCACCGGGACCCAAGCTGAAAAACTGTTTTTT

d_gene: .
v_gene: TRBV7-9
abundance: .
j_gene: TRBJ2-3
CDR3aa: CASSLDLGSARGHNTQYF
CDR3nt: TGTGCCAGCAGCTTGGATCTGGGGAGTGCCCGGGGGCATAATACGCAGTATTTT

d_gene: TRBD1
v_gene: TRBV30
abundance: .
j_gene: TRBJ2-1
CDR3aa: CAWSVFEGARDEQFF
CDR3nt: TGTGCCTGGAGTGTATTTGAGGGGGCTAGGGATGAGCAGTTCTTC

d_gene: .
v_gene: TRBV11-1
abundance: .
j_gene: TRBJ1-2
CDR3aa: CASSHGTLDGYTF
CDR3nt: TGTGCCAGCAGCCACGGGACTCTGGATGGCTACACCTTC

d_gene: .
v_gene: TRBV19
abundance: .
j_gene: TRBJ1-2
CDR3aa: CASSMVRGYTF
CDR3nt: TGTGCCAGTAGTATGGTGAGAGGCTACACCTTC

d_gene: .
v_gene: TRBV30
abundance: few
j_gene: TRBJ1-2
CDR3aa: CAWSVHLGMVTNYGYTF
CDR3nt: TGTGCCTGGAGTGTACACCTGGGAATGGTAACTAACTATGGCTACACCTTC

d_gene: .
v_gene: TRBV29-1
abundance: .
j_gene: TRBJ1-2
CDR3aa: CSVELSRGRNYGYTF
CDR3nt: TGCAGCGTTGAATTGTCGCGGGGTAGAAACTATGGCTACACCTTC